The next 10 T cell receptor beta chains were all read from a single sample in a study of OX40 agonist ivuxolimab in advanced cancers. Profiling relied on immunoSEQ multiplex PCR, and the TCRdb table lists in-frame clones only, not all of them. Of tens of thousands of clones listed, about 85% are singletons. Specimen: CD4+ or CD8+ T cells sorted from blood, collected in a trial of the OX40 agonist ivuxolimab. Source of these receptors: an adult with an advanced solid tumor such as melanoma, head and neck, liver or kidney cancer.

This chain links TRBV7-2 with TRBJ1-5; a possible D gene is TRBD1 (5 bases). This CDR3 is 15 amino acids long. The V gene lost 6 bases and the J gene lost 8 bases, with 20 bases spanning the gap. CDR1 SGHTA and CDR2 FQGNSA come from the germline V gene. The CDR3 is CASSFAGGVKEPQHF. DNA of the CDR3: TGTGCCAGCAGTTTTGCGGGGGGAGTTAAGGAGCCCCAGCATTTT.

The chain joins TRBV5-1 to TRBJ2-1, with 8 bases identical to TRBD2. V was pared by 6 bases and J by 0 bases, with 11 bases of the junction left unmatched. The CDR3 has 17 residues. The germline CDR1 and CDR2 sequences are SGHRS and YFSETQ. CDR3 sequence (DNA): TGCGCCAGCACCCGAGGGGTAAGCGGGAGCTCCTACAATGAGCAGTTCTTC. This codes for CASTRGVSGSSYNEQFF.

This clone showed up just once. The chain combines TRBV4-2 with TRBJ1-5; 8 bases map to TRBD1. J lost 9 bases, V lost 1 base, and 8 bases had no gene match. Germline CDR1 LGHNA, CDR2 YNFKEQ. There are 15 residues in the CDR3. CDR3 DNA: TGTGCCAGCAGCCAAGTGGCACAGGGGGTTCTGCCCCAGCATTTT. Protein: CASSQVAQGVLPQHF.

This clone was counted once. The chain employs TRBV18 and TRBJ2-7; TRBD1 matches at 8 bases. The germline CDR1 and CDR2 sequences are KGHSH and LQKENI. The CDR3 sequence is 14 residues long. V lost 4 bases and J lost 5; bases outside the gene matches: 7. The CDR3 region has the DNA TGTGCCAGCTCACGACAGACAGGGGACGACGAGCAGTACTTC. Amino acid sequence: CASSRQTGDDEQYF. Full variable domain (missing parts from reference TRBV18 and TRBJ2-7): NAGVMQNPRHLVRRRGQEARLRCSPMKGHSHVYWYRQLPEEGLKFMVYLQKENIIDESGMPKERFSAEFPKEGPSILRIQQVVRGDSAAYFCASSRQTGDDEQYFGPGTRLTVT.

This chain connects TRBV7-2 to TRBJ2-5; D ambiguous. The V end lost 6 bases, the J end lost 5 bases, and 16 bases lay between the germline ends. The CDR3 totals 14 residues. Germline loops: CDR1 SGHTA, CDR2 FQGNSA. This CDR3 reads CASSRIDGRETQYF. The CDR3, as DNA: TGTGCCAGCAGTCGAATCGACGGTCGGGAGACCCAGTACTTC.

The chain links TRBV5-6 to TRBJ1-4; maybe TRBD1 (5 bases). This CDR3 region has 14 residues. Germline CDR1 is SGHDT and CDR2 is YYEEEE. V was pared by 6 bases and J by 10 bases, with 19 bases between. CDR3 loop: CASTAVGLRGKLFF. CDR3 nucleotide sequence: TGTGCCAGCACCGCCGTGGGCCTAAGGGGAAAACTGTTTTTT.

The chain joins TRBV4-2 to TRBJ2-4; TRBD1 matches 10 bases. Per germline, CDR1 LGHNA and CDR2 YNFKEQ. The length of the CDR3 is 16 residues. J lost 6 bases, V lost 1 base, and 6 bases had no gene match. Written as DNA, the CDR3 is TGTGCCAGCAGCCAAGTAAGACAGGGGGCGTCAAACATTCAGTACTTC. Translated, it gives CASSQVRQGASNIQYF.

The V call is TRBV19, the J call TRBJ2-1, with 8 positions matching TRBD1. CDR1 and CDR2 (germline): LNHDA, SQIVND (reference sequence). J lost 7 bases, V lost 1 base, and 6 bases had no gene match. This CDR3 spans 15 amino acids. The CDR3 DNA follows: TGTGCCAGTAGTATAGTCGGACAGGGAGAGAATGAGCAGTTCTTC. Protein sequence: CASSIVGQGENEQFF. The full variable domain, its missing parts supplied by reference TRBV19 and TRBJ2-1, is DGGITQSPKYLFRKEGQNVTLSCEQNLNHDAMYWYRQDPGQGLRLIYYSQIVNDFQKGDIAEGYSVSREKKESFPLTVTSAQKNPTAFYLCASSIVGQGENEQFFGPGTRLTVL.

The chain has TRBV30 and TRBJ2-7, with D possibly matching TRBD2 (5 bases). Looked up from germline, CDR1 is GTSNPN and CDR2 is SVGIG (reference sequence). The germline V and J ends were trimmed by 0 bases and 6 bases, with 18 bases remaining between them. This CDR3 is built from 15 residues. The CDR3 DNA reads as TGTGCCTGGAGTGTACAAGGACTTTCTAGAGGCGAGCAGTACTTC. Its protein is CAWSVQGLSRGEQYF.

The chain joins TRBV6-5 to TRBJ1-6; D gene uncertain. V was shortened by 0 bases and J by 0 bases, with 6 bases between the two germline ends. Germline-derived CDR1 and CDR2 are MNHEY and SVGAGI. CDR3 length equals 16 residues. CDR3 sequence reads: CASSYSGSSYNSPLHF. The CDR3 DNA reads TGTGCCAGCAGTTACTCGGGGAGCTCCTATAATTCACCCCTCCACTTT.